What follows are 19 T cell receptor gamma chains derived from one specimen sequenced in a study of γδ T cells in repeated Plasmodium falciparum infection (dated by TCRdb to the early 2020s). Vgamma9/Vdelta2+ and Vdelta2-negative gammadelta T cell populations were flow-sorted from peripheral blood mononuclear cells for bulk TCR repertoire analysis. The protocol used for the library was multiplex PCR. Sequencing relied on an Illumina MiSeq. Clones were re-identified by TCRdb from the public reads with CATT, and rows with the same DNA were merged. Recorded for this sample are 25,000 to 35,000 gamma-chain clones; more than 1.4% of them occurred a single time. The ten largest clones represent roughly a fifth of the sample. The sequencing sample was made of gamma-delta T cells from blood. The source is a pool of human donors (malaria-infected and uninfected, not separated).

This clone was seen repeatedly, ten times or more. This DNA's translation differs at residue 15 from TCRdb's protein, which comes from a much larger clone; a read error is likely, and the protein shown is translated from the DNA. No J gene was assigned, while the V gene was called as TRGV9. Germline lookup yields CDR1 GITISATS and CDR2 ISYDGTV (reference sequence). This CDR3 has 17 residues. DNA of the CDR3: TGTGCCTTGTGGGAGGGGACCCAAGAGTTGGGCAAAAAAATCGAGGTATTT. This translates into CALWEGTQELGKKIEVF.

The chain combines TRGV5 with TRGJP2. The J gene comes from matching the DNA to germline here; TCRdb lacks it. Germline V gene sequence: CDR1 VINAFY, CDR2 YDVSNSKD. Unmatched junction bases numbered 17, after V lost 6 bases and J lost 1 base. This CDR3 has 18 amino acids. The CDR3: CATWTAWRVGSSDWIKTF. In DNA, the CDR3 is TGTGCCACCTGGACGGCATGGCGGGTAGGTAGTAGTGATTGGATCAAGACGTTT.

This clone has only a few counts. TCRdb's entry gives the protein of a much larger clone, which mismatches this DNA's translation at residue 4, likely from a read error; the protein reported here is translated from the DNA. The chain carries TRGV3 and TRGJP2. TCRdb does not report a J gene; here it was assigned by matching the DNA to germline references. The CDR3 is 13 amino acids. Germline CDR1 reads VTNTFY; CDR2 reads YDVSTARD (reference sequence). CDR3 amino acids: CATRDKWRWIKTF. CDR3 DNA sequence: TGTGCCACCCGGGACAAGTGGCGTTGGATCAAGACGTTT.

This clone came up many times. The protein TCRdb gives is from a much larger clone and does not agree with this DNA's translation at residue 5, likely a read error; the protein shown here comes from the DNA. This chain uses TRGV9 with TRGJ1 or TRGJ2. TCRdb does not report a J gene; here it was assigned by matching the DNA to germline references. Per the germline V gene, CDR1 is GITISATS and CDR2 is ISYDGTV (reference sequence). The CDR3 covers 13 residues. The CDR3 DNA sequence: TGTGCCTTGTGGGGGGTGTTTTATTATAAGAAACTCTTT. Translated: CALWGVFYYKKLF.

This clone appeared many times. A read error may explain this, as a much larger clone is one base away. The chain recombines TRGV3 with TRGJP2. CDR3 length: 14 amino acids. In germline, CDR1 is VTNTFY, CDR2 YDVSTARD (reference sequence). The V and J ends lost 3 bases and 3 bases, in that order; junction bases with no gene match: 4. The CDR3 region is CATWDGGSDWIKTF. The CDR3 DNA reads TGTGCCACCTGGGACGGAGGTAGTGATTGGATCAAGACGTTT.

This clone has only a few counts. A read error likely explains why the TCRdb protein, taken from a much larger clone, differs from this DNA's translation at residue 9; the protein shown is translated from the DNA. The J gene is TRGJP, the V gene TRGV9. TCRdb gives no J gene; it was assigned here by matching the DNA to germline. Trimming removed 2 bases from V and 9 bases from J; junction bases left unmatched: 10. The germline V gene has CDR1 GITISATS and CDR2 ISYDGTV (reference sequence). This CDR3 spans 17 amino acids. The CDR3 loop is CALWEDLFRLGKKIKVF. The CDR3, as DNA: TGTGCCTTGTGGGAGGACCTATTCCGGTTGGGCAAAAAAATCAAGGTATTT.

Many counts were recorded for this clone. TCRdb's listed protein matches a much larger clone and diverges from this DNA's translation at residue 12, likely through a read error; the protein shown comes from the DNA. The V call is TRGV9, the J call TRGJ1 or TRGJ2. Here the J gene came from matching the DNA to germline, since TCRdb omits it. The CDR3 consists of 15 residues. CDR1 is GITISATS, CDR2 ISYDGTV, per germline (reference sequence). CDR3 loop: CALWEVHPFYYRKLF. CDR3 nucleotides: TGTGCCTTGTGGGAGGTGCACCCCTTTTATTATAGGAAACTCTTT.

About this clone itself: The TCRdb record carries a much larger clone's protein, which differs from this DNA's translation at residue 4; a read error is the likely cause, and the protein listed here is the DNA translation. This chain joins TRGV9 and TRGJ1 or TRGJ2. The germline CDR1 and CDR2 sequences are GITISATS and ISYDGTV (reference sequence). The CDR3 consists of 14 residues. Here the CDR3 reads CALRDPVGHYKKLF. CDR3 nucleotides: TGTGCCTTGCGGGACCCTGTCGGGCATTATAAGAAACTCTTT.

This clone was detected only a few times. TCRdb assigns this DNA the protein of a much larger clone, which departs from its translation at residue 4; this likely reflects a read error, and the protein shown comes from translating the DNA. The V call is TRGV9, the J call TRGJP. Because TCRdb records no J gene, it was assigned here through a match of the DNA to germline. The CDR3 sequence is 18 residues long. Looked up from germline, CDR1 is GITISATS and CDR2 is ISYDGTV (reference sequence). CDR3 nucleotide sequence: TGTGCCTTGGGGGAGGTGCAAGCCGAAGAGTTGGGCAAAAAAATCAAGGTATTT. Translating it yields CALGEVQAEELGKKIKVF.

In its sample, this clone was seen a few times. The protein TCRdb lists belongs to a much larger clone and differs from this DNA's translation at residue 3, which points to a read error; the protein shown is made from the DNA. The rearrangement uses TRGV3 and TRGJ1 or TRGJ2. Because TCRdb records no J gene, it was assigned here through a match of the DNA to germline. CDR1 and CDR2 (germline): VTNTFY, YDVSTARD (reference sequence). The CDR3 sequence is 13 residues long. The CDR3 bases are TGTGCCGCCTGGAGCTCTTTTTATTATAAGAAACTCTTT. This translates into CAAWSSFYYKKLF.

On this clone: A far larger clone is off by one base, so a read error is likely. The V and J genes are TRGV2 and TRGJP1. The J gene comes from matching the DNA to germline here; TCRdb lacks it. The germline V gene encodes CDR1 EGSNGY and CDR2 YDSYNSKV. V lost 0 bases, J lost 0 bases, and 4 bases stayed unmatched. The CDR3 is 16 amino acids. CDR3 nucleotide sequence: TGTGCCACCTGGGACGGGCCATATACCACTGGTTGGTTCAAGATATTT. Its protein is CATWDGPYTTGWFKIF.

This clone occurred many times. The protein that TCRdb holds for this DNA derives from a much larger clone and differs from the translated DNA at residue 5, which likely indicates a read error; the protein shown here is translated from the DNA. V and J are TRGV3 and TRGJ1 or TRGJ2. Germline V CDR1 and CDR2: VTNTFY, YDVSTARD (reference sequence). The CDR3 contains 13 residues. CDR3 loop: CATWGRRNYKKLF. The CDR3, as DNA: TGTGCCACCTGGGGCAGGCGGAATTATAAGAAACTCTTT.

This clone has at least ten counts. V usage is TRGV3 and J usage is TRGJ1 or TRGJ2. The CDR3 spans 13 residues. Unmatched junction bases numbered 5, after V lost 3 bases and J lost 3 bases. CDR1 and CDR2 (germline): VTNTFY, YDVSTARD (reference sequence). CDR3 bases: TGTGCCACCTGGGACCACGCTTATTATAAGAAACTCTTT. Encoded protein: CATWDHAYYKKLF.

This clone was observed a handful of times. A far larger clone is just one base off, so this is likely a read error. The sample holds other DNA sequences that translate to the same CDR3. This rearrangement joins TRGV3 to TRGJ1 or TRGJ2. TCRdb does not report a J gene; here it was assigned by matching the DNA to germline references. CDR1 and CDR2 from the germline V gene are VTNTFY and YDVSTARD (reference sequence). After removal of 0 bases from V and 10 bases from J, the junction contained 9 bases not matched to a gene. The CDR3 runs 13 residues. The CDR3 sequence: CATWDRLRYKKLF. DNA of the CDR3: TGTGCCACCTGGGACAGGCTCCGCTACAAGAAACTCTTT.

By share, this clone counts as medium-sized. The rearrangement joins TRGV9 to TRGJP2. This CDR3 region has 16 residues. The V segment lost 1 base and the J segment 8 bases; nucleotides outside the gene matches: 13. Looked up from germline, CDR1 is GITISATS and CDR2 is ISYDGTV (reference sequence). CDR3 DNA: TGTGCCTTGTGGGAGGTCTTGGCAAGGGGAGATTGGATCAAGACGTTT. Encoded protein: CALWEVLARGDWIKTF.

This clone was observed at least ten times. TCRdb's entry gives the protein of a much larger clone, which mismatches this DNA's translation at residue 10, likely from a read error; the protein reported here is translated from the DNA. This chain connects TRGV4 to TRGJ1 or TRGJ2. As TCRdb names no J gene, one was assigned here on the basis of a DNA match to germline. The germline V gene has CDR1 EGSTGY and CDR2 YDSYTSSV. V was pared by 1 base and J by 12 bases, with 12 bases of the junction left unmatched. This CDR3 contains 13 residues. This CDR3 reads CATWDGPPGRKLF. The CDR3 region has the DNA TGTGCCACCTGGGATGGTCCCCCGGGGAGGAAACTCTTT.

Comments on this clone: The TCRdb protein, from a much larger clone, departs from this DNA's translation at residue 9, likely by read error; the protein shown derives from the DNA. V gene TRGV2 combines with J gene TRGJ1 or TRGJ2. TCRdb gives no J gene; it was assigned here by matching the DNA to germline. The germline gives CDR1 EGSNGY, CDR2 YDSYNSKV. V lost 0 bases and J lost 6; bases outside the gene matches: 8. The CDR3 extends over 14 amino acids. The CDR3: CATWDGLVVYKKLF. As DNA, the CDR3 is TGTGCCACCTGGGACGGGCTCGTCGTTTATAAGAAACTCTTT.

Turning to this clone: TCRdb has a much larger clone's protein, which differs at residue 5 from the translation of this DNA, likely because of a read error; what is shown is the protein translated from the DNA. This rearrangement joins TRGV4 to TRGJ1 or TRGJ2. The J gene, not given by TCRdb, was assigned here from a germline match of the nucleotide sequence. The CDR3 is 14 amino acids. Looked up from germline, CDR1 is EGSTGY and CDR2 is YDSYTSSV. CDR3 protein: CATWNGTNYYKKLF. The CDR3 DNA reads TGTGCCACCTGGAATGGGACTAATTATTATAAGAAACTCTTT.

About this clone: The TCRdb protein comes from a much larger clone and disagrees with this DNA's translation at residue 2, likely due to a read error; the protein given here is derived from the DNA. The V gene is TRGV9, the J gene TRGJ1 or TRGJ2. TCRdb lists no J gene, so it was determined here by aligning the DNA to germline. Germline loops: CDR1 GITISATS, CDR2 ISYDGTV (reference sequence). CDR3 length: 14 amino acids. In nucleotides, the CDR3 is TGTACCTTGTGGGAGCTCGGGGTAGCTAAAAAGAAACTCTTT. Its translation is CTLWELGVAKKKLF.